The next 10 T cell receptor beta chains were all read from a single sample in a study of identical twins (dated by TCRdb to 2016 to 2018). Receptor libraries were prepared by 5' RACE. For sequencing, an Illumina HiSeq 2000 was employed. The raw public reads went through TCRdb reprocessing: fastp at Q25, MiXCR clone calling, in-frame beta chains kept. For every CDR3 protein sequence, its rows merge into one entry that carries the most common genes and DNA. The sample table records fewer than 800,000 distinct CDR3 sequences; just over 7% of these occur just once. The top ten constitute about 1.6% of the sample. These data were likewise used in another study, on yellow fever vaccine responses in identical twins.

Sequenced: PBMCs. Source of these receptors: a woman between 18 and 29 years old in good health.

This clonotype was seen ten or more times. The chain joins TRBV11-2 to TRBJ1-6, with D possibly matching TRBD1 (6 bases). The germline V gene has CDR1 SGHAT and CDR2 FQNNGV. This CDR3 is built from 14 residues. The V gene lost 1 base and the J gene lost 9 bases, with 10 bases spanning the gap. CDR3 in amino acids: CASSLGGAGSPLHF. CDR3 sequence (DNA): TGTGCCAGCAGCTTAGGGGGGGCTGGTTCACCCCTCCACTTT.

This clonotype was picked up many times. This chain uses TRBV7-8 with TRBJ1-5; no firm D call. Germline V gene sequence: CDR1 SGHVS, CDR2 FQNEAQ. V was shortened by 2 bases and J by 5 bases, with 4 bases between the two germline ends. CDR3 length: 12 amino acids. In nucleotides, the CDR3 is TGTGCCAGCAGCTTACGGGATCAGCCCCAGCATTTT. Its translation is CASSLRDQPQHF.

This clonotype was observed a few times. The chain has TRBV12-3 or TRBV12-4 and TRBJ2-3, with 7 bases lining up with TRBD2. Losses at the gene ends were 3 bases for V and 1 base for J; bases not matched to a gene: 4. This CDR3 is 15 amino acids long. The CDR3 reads CASSFMGGGTDTQYF. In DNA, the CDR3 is TGTGCCAGCAGTTTCATGGGGGGGGGCACAGATACGCAGTATTTT.

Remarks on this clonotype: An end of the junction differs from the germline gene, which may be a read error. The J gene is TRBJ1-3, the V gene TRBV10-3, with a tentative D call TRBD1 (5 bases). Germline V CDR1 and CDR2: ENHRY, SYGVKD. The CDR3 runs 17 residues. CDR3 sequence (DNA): TGTGCCATCAGAGATAGACAGAAAACTTACTCTGGAAACACCATTTATTTT. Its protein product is CAIRDRQKTYSGNTIYF.

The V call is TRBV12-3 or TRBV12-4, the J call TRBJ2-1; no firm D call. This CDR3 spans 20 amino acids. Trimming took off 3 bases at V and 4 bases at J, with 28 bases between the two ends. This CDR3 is CASSFSRRFGARLKYNEQFF. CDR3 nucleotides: TGTGCCAGCAGTTTCTCCCGGAGATTCGGCGCGCGCCTAAAGTACAATGAGCAGTTCTTC.

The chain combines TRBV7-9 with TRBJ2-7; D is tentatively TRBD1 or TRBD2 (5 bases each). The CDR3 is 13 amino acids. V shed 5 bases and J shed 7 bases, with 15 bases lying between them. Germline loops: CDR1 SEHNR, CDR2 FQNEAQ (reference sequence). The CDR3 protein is CASSLRDLGEQYV. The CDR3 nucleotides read TGTGCCAGCAGCCTACGGGACCTGGGGGAGCAGTACGTC.

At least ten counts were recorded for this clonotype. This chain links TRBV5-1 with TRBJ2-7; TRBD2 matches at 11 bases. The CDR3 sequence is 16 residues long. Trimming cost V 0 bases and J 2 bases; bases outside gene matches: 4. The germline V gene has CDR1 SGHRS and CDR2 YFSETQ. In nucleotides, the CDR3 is TGCGCCAGCAGCTTGGATCTAGCGGGGGGCCCCTACGAGCAGTACGTC. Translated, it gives CASSLDLAGGPYEQYV.

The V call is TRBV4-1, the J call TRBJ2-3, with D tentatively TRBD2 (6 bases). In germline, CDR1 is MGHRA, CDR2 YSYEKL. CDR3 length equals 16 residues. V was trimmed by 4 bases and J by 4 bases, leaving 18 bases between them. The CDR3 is CASSPLRWDLADTQYF. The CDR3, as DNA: TGCGCCAGCAGCCCCCTCCGGTGGGACTTAGCAGATACGCAGTATTTT.

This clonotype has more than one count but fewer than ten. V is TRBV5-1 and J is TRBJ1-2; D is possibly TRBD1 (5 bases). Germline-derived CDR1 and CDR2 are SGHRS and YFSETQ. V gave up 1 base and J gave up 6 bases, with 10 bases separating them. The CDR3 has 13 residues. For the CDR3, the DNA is TGCGCCAGCAGCTTGTCGGCAGGGAATGGCTACACCTTC. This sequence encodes CASSLSAGNGYTF.

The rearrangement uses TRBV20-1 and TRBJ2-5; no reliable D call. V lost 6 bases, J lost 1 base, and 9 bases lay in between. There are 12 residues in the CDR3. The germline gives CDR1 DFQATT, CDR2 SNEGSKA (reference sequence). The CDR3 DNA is TGCAGTGCGCGCGGCGCCCAAGAGACCCAGTACTTC. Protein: CSARGAQETQYF.